A single sample is the source of the 14 T cell receptor beta chains below, sequenced in a study of T cell responses to AZD1222 COVID-19 vaccine (dated by TCRdb to about 2021). The library was obtained by the immunoSEQ multiplex PCR assay. TCRdb carries this immuneACCESS record with in-frame sequences only. Its versions omit some clonotypes, under half of them owing to an unresolved V gene in the studies checked, with the rest unexplained. This sample has around 120,000 clones in its table, and about 89% of those were observed once. In total, the top ten clones hold around 7.1% of the sample. According to the study, the label for this sample's time point signals: about 28 days (+/-7) after the second vaccine dose. This specimen consisted of peripheral blood, obtained 28 days after the second AZD1222 dose. These receptors were taken from an adult who received the AZD1222 COVID-19 vaccine.

For the CDR3, the DNA is TGCGCCAGCAGCTTGCCCGGGACAGGAGGGGCCGGGGAGCTGTTTTTT. Translated, it gives CASSLPGTGGAGELFF. V usage is TRBV5-1 and J usage is TRBJ2-2; 8 positions agree with TRBD1. The V segment lost 1 base and the J segment 6 bases; nucleotides outside the gene matches: 8. Per germline, CDR1 SGHRS and CDR2 YFSETQ. The length of the CDR3 is 16 residues.

This clone was counted a few times. CDR3 bases: TGCAGCGTTGGGGCGGCAGGTTCTAATGAAAAACTGTTTTTT. Its protein is CSVGAAGSNEKLFF. The J gene is TRBJ1-4, the V gene TRBV29-1; D uncertain. This CDR3 spans 14 amino acids. Germline V gene data show CDR1 as SQVTM and CDR2 as ANQGSEA. Trimming left V 4 bases short and J 3 bases short, with 12 bases between.

J is TRBJ2-1 and V is TRBV5-4, with D tentatively TRBD2 (5 bases). V was shortened by 5 bases and J by 1 base, with 10 bases between the two germline ends. The CDR3 has 14 amino acids. Germline V CDR1 and CDR2: SGHNT, YYREEE (reference sequence). The CDR3 sequence: CASSPDSSYNEQFF. The CDR3 nucleotides read TGTGCCAGCAGTCCGGACTCTTCCTACAATGAGCAGTTCTTC.

The J gene is TRBJ2-5, the V gene TRBV29-1; TRBD2 matches at 14 bases. V was pared by 6 bases and J by 4 bases, with 4 bases of the junction left unmatched. In germline, CDR1 is SQVTM, CDR2 ANQGSEA. The CDR3 runs 14 residues. CDR3 coding DNA: TGCAGCGTACGGACTAGCGGGAGGACAGAGACCCAGTACTTC. Amino acids: CSVRTSGRTETQYF.

This chain connects TRBV19 to TRBJ1-5; TRBD1 aligns across 7 bases. The germline V gene has CDR1 LNHDA and CDR2 SQIVND (reference sequence). The J segment lost 5 bases and the V segment lost 3 bases, leaving 7 bases of the junction unmatched. The CDR3 covers 15 residues. The CDR3 region is CASSMTGTRDQPQHF. CDR3 DNA: TGTGCCAGTAGTATGACAGGGACACGGGATCAGCCCCAGCATTTT.

The chain carries TRBV7-2 and TRBJ2-1, with 8 positions matching TRBD2. This CDR3 has 14 amino acids. The ends lost 5 bases at V and 3 bases at J; junction bases unmatched: 3. Germline values: CDR1 SGHTA, CDR2 FQGNSA. The CDR3 DNA follows: TGTGCCAGCAGCCGGGGGGGGCTCTACAATGAGCAGTTCTTC. This gives the protein CASSRGGLYNEQFF.

This clone was counted a single time. V is TRBV5-1 and J is TRBJ2-3, with 7 bases lining up with TRBD2. The length of the CDR3 is 15 residues. V gave up 1 base and J gave up 2 bases; unmatched junction bases: 4. Germline CDR1 reads SGHRS; CDR2 reads YFSETQ. CDR3 sequence (DNA): TGCGCCAGCAGCTTGTTTGCGGGGGACACAGATACGCAGTATTTT. It is translated as CASSLFAGDTDTQYF.

V usage is TRBV7-3 and J usage is TRBJ2-3; D gene unclear. The CDR3 sequence is 13 residues long. The germline V gene has CDR1 SGHTA and CDR2 FQGTGA. Trimming stripped 4 bases from V and 2 bases from J, with 7 bases between. This CDR3 is CASSSPHTDTQYF. CDR3 coding DNA: TGTGCCAGCAGCTCCCCCCACACAGATACGCAGTATTTT.

The chain links TRBV4-2 to TRBJ1-3; TRBD1 might be the D (6 bases). Germline CDR1 LGHNA, CDR2 YNFKEQ. The CDR3 runs 16 residues. The V end lost 4 bases, the J end lost 0 bases, and 13 bases lay between the germline ends. This chain's CDR3 is CASSLQGQTSGNTIYF. CDR3 in DNA: TGTGCCAGCAGCCTACAAGGACAGACCTCTGGAAACACCATATATTTT.

The V gene is TRBV11-3, the J gene TRBJ2-1, with 8 bases lining up with TRBD1. The germline V gene encodes CDR1 SGHNT and CDR2 YENEEA. V shed 0 bases, J shed 1 base, and the junction held 2 bases outside the gene matches. The CDR3 loop spans 16 amino acids. The CDR3 bases are TGTGCCAGCAGCTTAGACGGACAGGGATCCTACAATGAGCAGTTCTTC. Protein: CASSLDGQGSYNEQFF.

CDR3 sequence reads: CASTHRLDHEQYF. CDR3 nucleotide sequence: TGTGCCAGCACTCATCGTCTGGATCACGAGCAGTACTTC. The J gene is TRBJ2-7, the V gene TRBV21-1. TRBV21-1 is a pseudogene. This CDR3 has 13 amino acids.

The rearrangement joins TRBV11-2 to TRBJ2-7; TRBD1 agrees at 10 bases. The J segment lost 4 bases and the V segment lost 5 bases, leaving 11 bases of the junction unmatched. Germline loops: CDR1 SGHAT, CDR2 FQNNGV. This CDR3 region has 16 residues. CDR3 sequence (DNA): TGTGCCAGCAGCCCCGGCCCGGGGACAGGGGTATACGAGCAGTACTTC. This encodes CASSPGPGTGVYEQYF.

Only one count was recorded for this clone. This chain uses TRBV7-2 with TRBJ1-1; weak D call: TRBD1 (5 bases). In germline, CDR1 is SGHTA, CDR2 FQGNSA. V lost 2 bases and J 3 bases, leaving 10 bases between the germline ends. This CDR3 comprises 14 residues. The CDR3 loop is CASSLMAGDTEAFF. Written as DNA, the CDR3 is TGTGCCAGCAGCTTAATGGCGGGGGACACTGAAGCTTTCTTT. The complete variable domain, with remaining parts taken from reference TRBV7-2 and TRBJ1-1, reads GAGVSQSPSNKVTEKGKDVELRCDPISGHTALYWYRQSLGQGLEFLIYFQGNSAPDKSGLPSDRFSAERTGGSVSTLTIQRTQQEDSAVYLCASSLMAGDTEAFFGQGTRLTVV.

The rearrangement joins TRBV6-5 to TRBJ1-3, with D unclear. The germline CDR1 and CDR2 sequences are MNHEY and SVGAGI. CDR3 length equals 14 residues. Between the trimmed V and J ends, which lost 6 bases and 4 bases, there was a span of 13 bases. CDR3 DNA sequence: TGTGCCAGCAGAAAATATCAAACCGGAAACACCATATATTTT. It yields the protein CASRKYQTGNTIYF.